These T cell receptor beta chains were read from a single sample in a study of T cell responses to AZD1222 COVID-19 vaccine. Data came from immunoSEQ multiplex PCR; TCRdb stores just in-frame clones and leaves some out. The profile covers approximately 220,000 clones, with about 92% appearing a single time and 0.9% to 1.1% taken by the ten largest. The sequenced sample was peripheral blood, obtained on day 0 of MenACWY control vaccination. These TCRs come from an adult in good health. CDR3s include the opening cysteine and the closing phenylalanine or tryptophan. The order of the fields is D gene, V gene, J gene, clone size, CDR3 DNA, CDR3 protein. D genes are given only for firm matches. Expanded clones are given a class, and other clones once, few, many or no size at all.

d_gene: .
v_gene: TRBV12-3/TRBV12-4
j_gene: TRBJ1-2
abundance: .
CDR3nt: TGTGCCAGCAGTTTAGGCACCTATGGCTACACCTTC
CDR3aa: CASSLGTYGYTF

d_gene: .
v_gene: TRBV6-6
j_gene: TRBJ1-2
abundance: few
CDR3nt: TGTGCCAGCAGTTACGGGGCCCCCAGGGAGGGCTATGGCTACACCTTC
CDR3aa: CASSYGAPREGYGYTF

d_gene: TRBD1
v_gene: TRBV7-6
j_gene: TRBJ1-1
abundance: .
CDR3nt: TGTGCCAGCAGCCCTAGGACAGGGGAAGCTTTCTTT
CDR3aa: CASSPRTGEAFF

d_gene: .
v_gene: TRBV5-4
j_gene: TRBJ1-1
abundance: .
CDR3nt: TGTGCCAGCAGCTTGGGAAAGGCTGCGGCTTTCTTT
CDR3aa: CASSLGKAAAFF

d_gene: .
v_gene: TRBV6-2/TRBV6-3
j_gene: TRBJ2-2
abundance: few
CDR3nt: TGTGCCAGCAGTTATGGGCACGGGGAGCTGTTTTTT
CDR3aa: CASSYGHGELFF

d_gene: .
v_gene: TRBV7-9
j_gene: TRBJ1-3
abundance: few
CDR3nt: TGTGCCAGCAGCTTGCTCCTGGCCTCTGGAAACACCATATATTTT
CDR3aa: CASSLLLASGNTIYF

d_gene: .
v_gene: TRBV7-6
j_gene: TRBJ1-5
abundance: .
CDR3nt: TGTGCCAGCAGCCGGGTGGCTGGCAATCAGCCCCAGCATTTT
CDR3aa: CASSRVAGNQPQHF

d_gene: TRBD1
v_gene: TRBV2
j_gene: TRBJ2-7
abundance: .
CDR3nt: TGTGCCAGTATCAGGGGGCGAGATCCTCCTGCCCTCTACGAGCAGTACTTC
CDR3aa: CASIRGRDPPALYEQYF

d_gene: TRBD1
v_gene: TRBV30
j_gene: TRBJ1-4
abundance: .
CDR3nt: TGTGCCTGGCGGACAGGCGGTAATGAAAAACTGTTTTTT
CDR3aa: CAWRTGGNEKLFF

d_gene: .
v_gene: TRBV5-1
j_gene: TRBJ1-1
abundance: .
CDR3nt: TGCGCCAGCAGCCCGCCAAACATGAACACTGAAGCTTTCTTT
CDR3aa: CASSPPNMNTEAFF